The present T cell receptor beta chain was sequenced within a study of identical twins. The CDR3 extends over 14 amino acids. Trimming shortened V by 1 base and J by 6 bases, and 10 bases separated the two germline ends. Germline lookup yields CDR1 SGHAT and CDR2 FQNNGV. Ten or more counts support this clonotype. Its antigen is unidentified. Template switching added a universal primer site, and cDNA bore unique molecular identifiers. TCRdb called the 5' RACE reads again in MiXCR, with one record for every CDR3 protein. The sample has 700,000 or so distinct CDR3 sequences, 21% seen once; the top ten hold roughly 4%. Findings of the study overall: Zero-insertion findings could be partly confounded by invariant cells (MAIT and iNKT cells).

All donors were healthy, and all were Caucasian. This same sample was also part of a study on T cells expressing NK-cell markers. According to that study: Sequencing covered eight donors, seven HCMV-seropositive and one seronegative.

J is TRBJ2-1 and V is TRBV11-2, with a possible D match to TRBD2 (6 bases). Material for sequencing was PBMCs. This clonotype was obtained from a woman aged 18-29 years in good health. CDR3 bases: TGTGCCAGCAGCTTAGGGGGGGTCTCCAATGAGCAGTTCTTC. This translates into CASSLGGVSNEQFF.